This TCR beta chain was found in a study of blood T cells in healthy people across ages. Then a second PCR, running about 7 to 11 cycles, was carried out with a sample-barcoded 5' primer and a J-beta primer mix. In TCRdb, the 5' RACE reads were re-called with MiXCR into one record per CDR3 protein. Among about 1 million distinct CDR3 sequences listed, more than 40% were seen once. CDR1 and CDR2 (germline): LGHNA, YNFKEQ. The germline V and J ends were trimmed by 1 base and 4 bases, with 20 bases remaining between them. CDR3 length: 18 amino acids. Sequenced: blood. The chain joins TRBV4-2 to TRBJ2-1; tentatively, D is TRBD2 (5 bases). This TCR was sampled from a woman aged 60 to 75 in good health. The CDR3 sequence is CASSQVRPGPRTYNEQFF. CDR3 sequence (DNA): TGTGCCAGCAGCCAAGTAAGGCCCGGGCCTCGGACTTACAATGAGCAGTTCTTC.